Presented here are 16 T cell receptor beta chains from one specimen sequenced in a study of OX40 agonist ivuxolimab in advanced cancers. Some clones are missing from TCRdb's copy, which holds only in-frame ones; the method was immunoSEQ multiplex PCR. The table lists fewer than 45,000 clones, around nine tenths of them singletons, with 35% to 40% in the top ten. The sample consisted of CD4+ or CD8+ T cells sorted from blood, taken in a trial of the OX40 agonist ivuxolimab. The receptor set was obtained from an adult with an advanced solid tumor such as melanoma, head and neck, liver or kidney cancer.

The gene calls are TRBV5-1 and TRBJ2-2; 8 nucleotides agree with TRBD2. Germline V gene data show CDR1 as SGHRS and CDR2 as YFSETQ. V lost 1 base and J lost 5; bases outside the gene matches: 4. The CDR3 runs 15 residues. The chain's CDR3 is CASSLSGGETGELFF. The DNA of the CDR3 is TGCGCCAGCAGCTTGAGCGGGGGTGAAACCGGGGAGCTGTTTTTT.

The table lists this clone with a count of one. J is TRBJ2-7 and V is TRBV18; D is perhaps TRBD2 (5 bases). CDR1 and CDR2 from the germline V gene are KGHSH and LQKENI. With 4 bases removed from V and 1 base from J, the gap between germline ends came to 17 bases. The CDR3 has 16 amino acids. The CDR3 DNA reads TGTGCCAGCTCACGCCTCCCGGGAAAAGGGTCCTACGAGCAGTACTTC. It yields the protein CASSRLPGKGSYEQYF.

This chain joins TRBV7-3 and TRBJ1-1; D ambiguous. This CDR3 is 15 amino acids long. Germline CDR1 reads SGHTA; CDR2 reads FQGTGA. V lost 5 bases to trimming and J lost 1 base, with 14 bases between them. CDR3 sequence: CASSAQGGRNTEAFF. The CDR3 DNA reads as TGTGCCAGCAGCGCCCAAGGTGGAAGGAACACTGAAGCTTTCTTT.

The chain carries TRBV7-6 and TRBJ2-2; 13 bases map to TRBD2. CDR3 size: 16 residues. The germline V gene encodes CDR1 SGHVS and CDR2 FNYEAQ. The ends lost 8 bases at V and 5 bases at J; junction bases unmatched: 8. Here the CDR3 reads CASGRTSGGWTGELFF. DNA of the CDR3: TGTGCCAGCGGAAGGACTAGCGGGGGTTGGACCGGGGAGCTGTTTTTT. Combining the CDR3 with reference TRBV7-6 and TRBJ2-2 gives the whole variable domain GAGVSQSPRYKVTKRGQDVALRCDPISGHVSLYWYRQALGQGPEFLTYFNYEAQQDKSGLPNDRFSAERPEGSISTLTIQRTEQRDSAMYRCASGRTSGGWTGELFFGEGSRLTVL.

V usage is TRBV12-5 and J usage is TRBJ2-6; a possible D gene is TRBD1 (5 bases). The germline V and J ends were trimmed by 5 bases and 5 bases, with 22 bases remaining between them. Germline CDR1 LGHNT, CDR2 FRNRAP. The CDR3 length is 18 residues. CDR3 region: CASGTVRAGQSRANVLTF. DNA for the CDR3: TGTGCTAGTGGTACTGTACGTGCAGGACAAAGTCGGGCCAACGTCCTGACTTTC.

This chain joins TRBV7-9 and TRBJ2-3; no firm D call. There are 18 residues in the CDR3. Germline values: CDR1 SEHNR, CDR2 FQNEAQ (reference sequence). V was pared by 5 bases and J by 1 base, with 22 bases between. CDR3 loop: CASSRGGLGKEGTDTQYF. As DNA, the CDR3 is TGTGCCAGCAGCCGTGGTGGTTTGGGGAAAGAGGGCACAGATACGCAGTATTTT.

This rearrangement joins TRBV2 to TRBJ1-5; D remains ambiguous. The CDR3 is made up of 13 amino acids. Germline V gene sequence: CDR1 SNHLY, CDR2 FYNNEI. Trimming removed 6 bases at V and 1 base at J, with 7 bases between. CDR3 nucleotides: TGTGCCAGCAGCTTCTACAGCAATCAGCCCCAGCATTTT. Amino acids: CASSFYSNQPQHF.

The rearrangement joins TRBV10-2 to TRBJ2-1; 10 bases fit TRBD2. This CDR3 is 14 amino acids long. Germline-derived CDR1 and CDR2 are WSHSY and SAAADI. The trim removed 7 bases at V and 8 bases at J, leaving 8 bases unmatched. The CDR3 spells CASKIQRGGYEQFF. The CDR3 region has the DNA TGCGCCAGCAAGATACAGCGGGGGGGCTATGAGCAGTTCTTC.

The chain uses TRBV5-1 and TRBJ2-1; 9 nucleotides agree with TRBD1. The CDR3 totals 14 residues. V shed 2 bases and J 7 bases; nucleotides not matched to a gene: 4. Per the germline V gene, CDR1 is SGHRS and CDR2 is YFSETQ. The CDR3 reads CASSFGTGSNEQFF. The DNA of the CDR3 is TGCGCCAGCAGCTTCGGGACAGGGTCGAATGAGCAGTTCTTC. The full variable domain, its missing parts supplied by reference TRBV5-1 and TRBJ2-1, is KAGVTQTPRYLIKTRGQQVTLSCSPISGHRSVSWYQQTPGQGLQFLFEYFSETQRNKGNFPGRFSGRQFSNSRSEMNVSTLELGDSALYLCASSFGTGSNEQFFGPGTRLTVL.

The CDR3 bases are TGTGCCATCAGTGATTCCCAACGGAGCGGGAGGGCCTCCTACGAGCAGTACTTC. Translated, it gives CAISDSQRSGRASYEQYF. The rearrangement joins TRBV10-3 to TRBJ2-7, with 10 bases lining up with TRBD2. Germline V lookup: CDR1 ENHRY, CDR2 SYGVKD. With 3 bases clipped from V and 0 bases from J, the junction kept 11 bases outside the gene matches. The CDR3 has 18 amino acids.

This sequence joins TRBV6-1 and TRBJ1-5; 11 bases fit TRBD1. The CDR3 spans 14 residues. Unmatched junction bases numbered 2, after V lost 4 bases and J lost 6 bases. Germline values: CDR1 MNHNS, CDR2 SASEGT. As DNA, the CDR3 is TGTGCCAGCAGTGGGACAGGGGGCTCTCAGCCCCAGCATTTT. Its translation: CASSGTGGSQPQHF.

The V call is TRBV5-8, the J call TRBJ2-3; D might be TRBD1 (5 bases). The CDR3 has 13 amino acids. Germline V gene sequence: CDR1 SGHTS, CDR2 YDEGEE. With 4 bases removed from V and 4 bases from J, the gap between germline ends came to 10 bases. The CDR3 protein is CASSRQSPDTQYF. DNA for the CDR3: TGTGCCAGCAGCCGACAGAGTCCAGATACGCAGTATTTT.

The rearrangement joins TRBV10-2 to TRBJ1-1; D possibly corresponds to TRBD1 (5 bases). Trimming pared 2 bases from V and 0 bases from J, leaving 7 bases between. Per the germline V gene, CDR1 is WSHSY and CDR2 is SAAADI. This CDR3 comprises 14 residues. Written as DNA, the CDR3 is TGCGCCAGCAGTGAGCCGACAGTGAACACTGAAGCTTTCTTT. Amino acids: CASSEPTVNTEAFF.

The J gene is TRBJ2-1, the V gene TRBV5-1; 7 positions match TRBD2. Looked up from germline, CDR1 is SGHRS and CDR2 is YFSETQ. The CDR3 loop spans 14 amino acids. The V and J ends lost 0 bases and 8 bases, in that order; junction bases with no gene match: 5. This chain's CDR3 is CASSLDGRTDEQFF. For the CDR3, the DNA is TGCGCCAGCAGCTTGGACGGGAGGACGGATGAGCAGTTCTTC.

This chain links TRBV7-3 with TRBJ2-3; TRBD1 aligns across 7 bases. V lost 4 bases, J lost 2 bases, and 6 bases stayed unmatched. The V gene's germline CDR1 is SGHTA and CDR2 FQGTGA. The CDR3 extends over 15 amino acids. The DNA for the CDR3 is TGTGCCAGCAGCTCGACAGGGCAGACCACAGATACGCAGTATTTT. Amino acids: CASSSTGQTTDTQYF.

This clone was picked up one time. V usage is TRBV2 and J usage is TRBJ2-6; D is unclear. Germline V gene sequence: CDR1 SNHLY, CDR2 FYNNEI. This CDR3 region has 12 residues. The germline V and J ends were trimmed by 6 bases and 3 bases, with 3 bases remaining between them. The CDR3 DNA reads TGTGCCAGCAGGGGTGGGGCCAACGTCCTGACTTTC. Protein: CASRGGANVLTF.